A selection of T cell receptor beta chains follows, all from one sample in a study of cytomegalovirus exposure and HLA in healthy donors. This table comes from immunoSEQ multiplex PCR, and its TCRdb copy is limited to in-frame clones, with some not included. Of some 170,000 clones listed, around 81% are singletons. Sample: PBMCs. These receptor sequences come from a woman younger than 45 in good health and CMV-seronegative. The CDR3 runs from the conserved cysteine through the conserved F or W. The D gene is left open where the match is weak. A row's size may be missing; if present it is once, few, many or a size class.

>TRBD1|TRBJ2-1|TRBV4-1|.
CATSPPGQGTTQFF
TGCGCCACCTCCCCCCCTGGACAGGGCACTACACAGTTCTTC
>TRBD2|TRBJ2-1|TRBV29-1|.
CSVEKGLAGSSYNEQFF
TGCAGCGTTGAAAAGGGACTAGCGGGGAGCTCCTACAATGAGCAGTTCTTC
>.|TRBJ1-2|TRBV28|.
CASMGGWVDGYTF
TGTGCCAGCATGGGGGGTTGGGTGGATGGCTACACCTTC
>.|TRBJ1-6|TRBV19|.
CASAVKGSGSPLHF
TGTGCCAGTGCCGTCAAAGGTTCAGGTTCACCCCTCCACTTT
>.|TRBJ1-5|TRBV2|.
CASSQRDTRQPQHF
TGTGCCAGCAGCCAACGGGACACACGACAGCCCCAGCATTTT
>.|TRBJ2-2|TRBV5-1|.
CASTLEASEYTGELFF
TGCGCCAGCACCTTGGAGGCTAGCGAGTACACCGGGGAGCTGTTTTTT
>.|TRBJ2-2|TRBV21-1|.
CASSKQGKSQGPNTGELFF
TGTGCCAGCAGCAAACAAGGGAAGTCTCAGGGGCCGAACACCGGGGAGCTGTTTTTT
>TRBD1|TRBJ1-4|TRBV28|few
CASSRAKGRDSDNEKLFF
TGTGCCAGCAGCCGGGCGAAAGGCCGGGACAGCGATAATGAAAAACTGTTTTTT
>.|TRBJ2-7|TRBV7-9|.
CASSSTGFYEQYF
TGTGCCAGCAGCTCAACAGGGTTCTACGAGCAGTACTTC
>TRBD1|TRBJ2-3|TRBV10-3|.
CAISESPGQGRDTQYF
TGTGCCATCAGTGAGTCGCCGGGACAGGGGAGAGATACGCAGTATTTT
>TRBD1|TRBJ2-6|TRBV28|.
CASSSIRGISGANVLTF
TGTGCCAGCAGTTCTATCAGGGGGATCTCTGGGGCCAACGTCCTGACTTTC
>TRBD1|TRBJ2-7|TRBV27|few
CASSLSGQGADEQYF
TGTGCCAGCAGTTTGTCGGGACAGGGGGCGGACGAGCAGTACTTC
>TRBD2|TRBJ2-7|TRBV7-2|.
CASSRGLAVLGSSYEQYF
TGTGCCAGCAGCCGGGGACTAGCGGTTCTAGGAAGCTCCTACGAGCAGTACTTC
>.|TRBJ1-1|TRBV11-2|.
CASSLGGGLTEAFF
TGTGCCAGCAGCTTAGGGGGGGGGCTCACTGAAGCTTTCTTT
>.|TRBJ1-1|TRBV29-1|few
CLGGKGEAFF
TGTCTGGGGGGGAAAGGTGAAGCTTTCTTT
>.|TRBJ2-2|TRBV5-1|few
CASSPSAANTGELFF
TGCGCCAGCAGTCCGAGTGCCGCTAACACCGGGGAGCTGTTTTTT
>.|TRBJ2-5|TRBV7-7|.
CASSLARGETQYF
TGTGCTAGCAGCTTAGCGCGAGGGGAGACCCAGTACTTC
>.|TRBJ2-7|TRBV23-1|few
CASSHLQGFYEQYF
TGCGCCAGCAGTCACTTACAGGGTTTCTACGAGCAGTACTTC
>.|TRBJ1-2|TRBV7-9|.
CSSSRNTANYGYTF
TGTTCCAGCAGCCGAAATACTGCTAACTATGGCTACACCTTC
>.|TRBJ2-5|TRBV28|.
CASSLSFTPDQETQYF
TGTGCCAGCAGTTTATCTTTCACCCCAGACCAAGAGACCCAGTACTTC
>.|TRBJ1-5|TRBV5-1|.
CASSLDVGSNQPQHF
TGCGCCAGCAGCTTGGATGTCGGGAGCAATCAGCCCCAGCATTTT
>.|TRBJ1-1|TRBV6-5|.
CASRLLEGSTEAFF
TGTGCCAGCCGACTGTTAGAGGGTAGCACTGAAGCTTTCTTT